The rows below give T cell receptor beta chains drawn from one sample of a study of circulating CD8 cells and anti-PD-1 response in melanoma. TCRdb independently ran MiXCR on the reads; one entry per CDR3 protein. The table includes 600 to 800 distinct CDR3 sequences, roughly 13% detected once. This specimen was CD8+ T cells from PBMCs, taken at baseline or after one month of anti-PD-1 therapy (not recorded which). The source is a human donor with melanoma. CDR3s leave out the opening cysteine and the closing phenylalanine or tryptophan. Fields, in order: V gene, CDR3 protein.

>TRBV7-3
ASSLIQGGLNEQF
>TRBV9
ASSVGASGWNEQF
>TRBV21-1
ASSTAASGGGSSYEQY
>TRBV27
ASWGALSSYEQY
>TRBV7-8
ASRGGEAEAF
>TRBV7-2
ASSIMPSGSSYNEQF
>TRBV29-1
SVWTGESYEQY
>TRBV19
AIEGQRCRSSYEQY
>TRBV5-6
ASSLGRDDQPQH
>TRBV27
ASSTTTGAPNTGELF
>TRBV2
ASSNTGASNQPQH
>TRBV19
ASRAAGAAGY
>TRBV19
ASSFSYWDRGSKEQS
>TRBV20-1
SARVGTGGEEQY
>TRBV29-1
SVESYNEQF
>TRBV19
ASSMVAGETQY
>TRBV5-1
ASSLANTEAF
>TRBV28
ASSPSGLAGDFYEQY
>TRBV12-5
ASGTDLFYEQY
>TRBV18
ASSPPLGVGVAPVWTDTQY
>TRBV7-3
ASSATGTWGETQY
>TRBV7-9
ASSLNRDRVTDTQY
>TRBV9
ASSAQTGAYEQY
>TRBV5-4
ASSLGLAGVLTDTQY
>TRBV2
ASSDRTAYGYT
>TRBV14
ASSQTASSGDTQY
>TRBV12-3/TRBV12-4
ASSFGGGNTEAF
>TRBV19
ASSIVVGGPSEQF
>TRBV15
ATSREHSQETQY
>TRBV7-6
ASSLLYGRPTDTQY
>TRBV19
ASRQTGNYGYT
>TRBV5-4
ASSRTGSWDTEAF
>TRBV29-1
SVQRGGQGYT